These 26 T cell receptor beta chains share one sample of origin, sequenced in a study of identical twins. One entry per CDR3 protein, called by TCRdb with MiXCR from the 5' RACE reads. The data contain approximately 470,000 distinct CDR3 sequences, 14% of them singletons. These data are also associated with another study on yellow fever vaccine responses in identical twins.

Sequenced input: CD4+ T cells sorted from blood. The receptor source for this set is a woman aged 18-29 years in good health.

Many counts were recorded for this clonotype. The chain joins TRBV24-1 to TRBJ2-3; 9 bases are a match to TRBD1. Germline loops: CDR1 KGHDR, CDR2 SFDVKD. This CDR3 has 16 amino acids. The ends lost 4 bases at V and 2 bases at J; junction bases unmatched: 6. The CDR3: CATSEFRTGATDTQYF. Here the CDR3 DNA reads TGTGCCACCAGTGAATTCAGGACAGGGGCCACAGATACGCAGTATTTT.

The gene calls are TRBV6-2 or TRBV6-3 and TRBJ2-1; the match to TRBD1 covers 7 bases. From germline, CDR1 is MNHEY and CDR2 SVGEGT. There are 15 residues in the CDR3. The V segment lost 10 bases and the J segment 8 bases; nucleotides outside the gene matches: 17. The CDR3 reads CATRRVRGQDHEQFF. The CDR3, as DNA: TGTGCCACCCGAAGGGTAAGGGGGCAGGACCATGAGCAGTTCTTC.

J is TRBJ2-5 and V is TRBV7-2; 7 bases are shared with TRBD1. Trimming at V came to 5 bases and at J to 3 bases, leaving 12 bases not matched to a gene. CDR1 SGHTA and CDR2 FQGNSA come from the germline V gene. The CDR3 length is 16 residues. The CDR3 DNA follows: TGTGCCAGCAGCGTCTACAGGGGCTTATGGGAAGAGACCCAGTACTTC. It specifies CASSVYRGLWEETQYF.

This clonotype was counted many times. The chain combines TRBV4-2 with TRBJ2-1; maybe TRBD2 (5 bases). The V gene's germline CDR1 is LGHNA and CDR2 YNFKEQ. V lost 4 bases and J lost 8, with 21 bases in between. The CDR3 totals 16 residues. In nucleotides, the CDR3 is TGTGCCAGCAGCCCGCGGACTGATTGGTTGGGCGATGAGCAGTTCTTC. Its translation is CASSPRTDWLGDEQFF.

The rearrangement uses TRBV15 and TRBJ2-2, with D uncertain. The germline CDR1 and CDR2 sequences are LNHNV and YYDKDF (reference sequence). This CDR3 is built from 18 residues. Trimming took off 1 base at V and 2 bases at J, with 17 bases between the two ends. The CDR3 sequence: CATSRVAKGSQNTGELFF. DNA of the CDR3: TGTGCCACCAGCAGAGTGGCAAAAGGTTCGCAAAACACCGGGGAGCTGTTTTTT.

This clonotype came up a few times. The V call is TRBV5-1, the J call TRBJ2-1, with D perhaps TRBD1 or TRBD2 (5 bases each). Germline CDR1 SGHRS, CDR2 YFSETQ. The CDR3 is 15 amino acids. The V gene lost 4 bases and the J gene lost 10 bases, with 21 bases spanning the gap. The CDR3 reads CASSMDSGPHPEQFF. The DNA of the CDR3 is TGCGCCAGCAGCATGGACTCGGGACCACACCCGGAGCAGTTCTTC.

The chain recombines TRBV15 with TRBJ2-7, with 10 bases lining up with TRBD2. The V gene's germline CDR1 is LNHNV and CDR2 YYDKDF (reference sequence). This CDR3 contains 18 residues. After removal of 0 bases from V and 3 bases from J, the junction contained 11 bases not matched to a gene. CDR3 amino acids: CATSRETPRSGRLYEQYF. DNA for the CDR3: TGTGCCACCAGCAGAGAAACTCCCCGTAGCGGGAGGCTCTACGAGCAGTACTTC.

The chain carries TRBV7-2 and TRBJ2-7; TRBD2 agrees at 8 bases. This CDR3 spans 14 amino acids. J lost 4 bases, V lost 3 bases, and 5 bases had no gene match. Germline CDR1 SGHTA, CDR2 FQGNSA. CDR3 nucleotide sequence: TGTGCCAGCAGCTTGACTAGCGCTCAATACGAGCAGTACTTC. Its translation: CASSLTSAQYEQYF.

The chain has TRBV7-9 and TRBJ2-1; 15 bases fit TRBD2. There are 16 residues in the CDR3. Germline V lookup: CDR1 SEHNR, CDR2 FQNEAQ (reference sequence). The J segment lost 8 bases and the V segment lost 4 bases, leaving 6 bases of the junction unmatched. As DNA, the CDR3 is TGTGCCAGCAGCTCCGGACTAGCGGGGGGGGTCGATGAGCAGTTCTTC. As protein: CASSSGLAGGVDEQFF.

V is TRBV20-1 and J is TRBJ2-5; D may be TRBD1 (5 bases). Germline values: CDR1 DFQATT, CDR2 SNEGSKA (reference sequence). V lost 1 base to trimming and J lost 3 bases, with 6 bases between them. The CDR3 is 12 amino acids. The CDR3 loop reads CSARGREETQYF. CDR3 DNA sequence: TGCAGTGCTAGAGGCAGGGAAGAGACCCAGTACTTC.

The chain joins TRBV18 to TRBJ2-1; D is ambiguous. The CDR3 is 13 amino acids. Trimming took off 6 bases at V and 6 bases at J, with 12 bases between the two ends. Germline loops: CDR1 KGHSH, CDR2 LQKENI. The CDR3 loop is CASSLLHPNEQFF. In nucleotides, the CDR3 is TGTGCCAGCTCCCTCCTTCATCCCAATGAGCAGTTCTTC.

A few counts support this clonotype. The chain uses TRBV20-1 and TRBJ2-3, with 9 bases aligning to TRBD2. Germline assignment: CDR1 DFQATT and CDR2 SNEGSKA (reference sequence). Trimming cost V 6 bases and J 0 bases; bases outside gene matches: 10. The CDR3 runs to 16 residues. The CDR3: CSATIPAGGSTDTQYF. The CDR3 region has the DNA TGCAGTGCCACCATTCCTGCGGGAGGGAGCACAGATACGCAGTATTTT.

The sample holds many counts of this clonotype. This chain uses TRBV5-1 with TRBJ2-2; D unresolved. CDR3 length: 14 residues. Germline V lookup: CDR1 SGHRS, CDR2 YFSETQ. Trimming shortened V by 2 bases and J by 4 bases, and 9 bases separated the two germline ends. In DNA form, the CDR3 reads TGCGCCAGCAGCTTTGATGCGTTCACCGGGGAGCTGTTTTTT. Its translation is CASSFDAFTGELFF.

The chain carries TRBV6-1 and TRBJ2-2; TRBD1 is a possible D gene (6 bases). The V gene's germline CDR1 is MNHNS and CDR2 SASEGT. Trimming removed 5 bases at V and 1 base at J, with 14 bases between. The CDR3 has 16 amino acids. This CDR3 is CASSRPQQGNTGELFF. The CDR3 coding sequence is TGTGCCAGCAGTCGCCCTCAACAGGGGAACACCGGGGAGCTGTTTTTT.

This chain connects TRBV9 to TRBJ2-1; the match to TRBD2 covers 8 bases. The CDR3 has 14 residues. Losses at the gene ends were 3 bases for V and 5 bases for J; bases not matched to a gene: 4. CDR1 is SGDLS, CDR2 YYNGEE, per germline. The CDR3 region has the DNA TGTGCCAGCAGCGACCTAGCGGGCCACAATGAGCAGTTCTTC. Its protein product is CASSDLAGHNEQFF.

The chain has TRBV3-1 and TRBJ2-7, with D unresolved. The CDR3 totals 13 residues. Germline CDR1 LGHDT, CDR2 YNNKEL (reference sequence). Trimming removed 3 bases at V and 2 bases at J, with 8 bases between. The CDR3 here is CASSHDITYEQYF. In DNA form, the CDR3 reads TGTGCCAGCAGCCACGACATTACCTACGAGCAGTACTTC.

Points on this clonotype: One end of the junction fails to match germline, which may point to a read error. This chain joins TRBV7-7 and TRBJ2-5; 9 nucleotides line up with TRBD1. The CDR3 is 14 amino acids. Germline V gene sequence: CDR1 SSHAT, CDR2 FNYEAQ (reference sequence). The DNA for the CDR3 is TGTGCTAGCAGCCAAACAGGGGGCTTGGAGACCCAGTACTTC. It codes for CASSQTGGLETQYF.

This clonotype has only a few counts. The genes are TRBV12-3 or TRBV12-4 and TRBJ2-5; D may correspond to TRBD1 or TRBD2 (7 bases each). This CDR3 is built from 16 residues. The V end was cut by 4 bases, the J end by 6 bases, with 21 bases between. CDR3 nucleotide sequence: TGTGCCAGCAGTTCGAGAGACAGGGAGGGTGGGAAGACCCAGTACTTC. It translates to CASSSRDREGGKTQYF.

This clonotype has only a few counts. This rearrangement joins TRBV7-6 to TRBJ2-1, with D hard to call. Trimming pared 2 bases from V and 3 bases from J, leaving 20 bases between. The length of the CDR3 is 18 residues. Germline loops: CDR1 SGHVS, CDR2 FNYEAQ. The DNA for the CDR3 is TGTGCCAGCAGCTTACGCCACCAGGCCCTAGATCTCTACAATGAGCAGTTCTTC. Its protein product is CASSLRHQALDLYNEQFF. The full variable domain, in which reference TRBV7-6 and TRBJ2-1 provide the parts outside the CDR3, is GAGVSQSPRYKVTKRGQDVALRCDPISGHVSLYWYRQALGQGPEFLTYFNYEAQQDKSGLPNDRFSAERPEGSISTLTIQRTEQRDSAMYRCASSLRHQALDLYNEQFFGPGTRLTVL.

This rearrangement joins TRBV20-1 to TRBJ2-7, with 8 bases matching TRBD1. Germline loops: CDR1 DFQATT, CDR2 SNEGSKA (reference sequence). The length of the CDR3 is 12 residues. The V gene end was trimmed by 6 bases and the J gene end by 5 bases; junction bases not matched to a gene: 6. The CDR3 sequence is CSARGLIDEQYF. The CDR3 DNA follows: TGCAGTGCCAGGGGGCTCATCGACGAGCAGTACTTC.

This clonotype has a handful of counts. The V gene is TRBV28, the J gene TRBJ2-7; TRBD2 matches 9 bases. The germline gives CDR1 MDHEN, CDR2 SYDVKM. The CDR3 covers 16 residues. V shed 4 bases and J 2 bases; nucleotides not matched to a gene: 9. This CDR3 reads CASSWAETSGTYEQYF. The DNA for the CDR3 is TGTGCCAGCAGTTGGGCGGAGACTAGCGGCACCTACGAGCAGTACTTC. Full variable domain (missing parts from reference TRBV28 and TRBJ2-7): DVKVTQSSRYLVKRTGEKVFLECVQDMDHENMFWYRQDPGLGLRLIYFSYDVKMKEKGDIPEGYSVSREKKERFSLILESASTNQTSMYLCASSWAETSGTYEQYFGPGTRLTVT.

The sample holds a few counts of this clonotype. The V gene is TRBV3-1, the J gene TRBJ1-4; weak D call: TRBD1 (5 bases). The CDR3 is made up of 13 amino acids. Germline loops: CDR1 LGHDT, CDR2 YNNKEL (reference sequence). The V and J ends lost 4 bases and 10 bases respectively, with 13 bases between them. CDR3 bases: TGTGCCAGCAGCCTCGCCGGGGCCCGAAAACTGTTTTTT. It codes for CASSLAGARKLFF.

V is TRBV12-3 or TRBV12-4 and J is TRBJ2-7, with 7 bases that match TRBD1. CDR3 length: 16 residues. Trimming removed 1 base from V and 0 bases from J; junction bases left unmatched: 6. The CDR3 region is CASSLDRGPLSYEQYF. CDR3 in DNA: TGTGCCAGCAGTTTAGACAGGGGTCCCCTCTCCTACGAGCAGTACTTC.

This clonotype has more than one count but fewer than ten. The chain carries TRBV24-1 and TRBJ2-2; D assignment may be TRBD1 or TRBD2 (5 bases each). Germline CDR1 and CDR2: KGHDR and SFDVKD. Trimming left V 4 bases short and J 5 bases short, with 13 bases between. CDR3 size: 15 residues. CDR3 residues: CATSDPGAGTGELFF. CDR3 DNA sequence: TGTGCCACCAGTGACCCCGGGGCAGGGACCGGGGAGCTGTTTTTT.

V usage is TRBV20-1 and J usage is TRBJ2-7; 8 bases align to TRBD1. This CDR3 comprises 15 residues. J was trimmed by 0 bases and V by 6 bases; bases with no gene match: 10. The germline V gene encodes CDR1 DFQATT and CDR2 SNEGSKA (reference sequence). This CDR3 reads CSATQGEITSYEQYF. For the CDR3, the DNA is TGCAGTGCCACACAGGGGGAAATAACCTCCTACGAGCAGTACTTC.

This clonotype was counted only a few times. The chain links TRBV28 to TRBJ2-1; D is uncertain. The germline gives CDR1 MDHEN, CDR2 SYDVKM. The CDR3 runs 14 residues. The V end was cut by 2 bases, the J end by 5 bases, with 10 bases between. The CDR3 here is CASSLRLWDNEQFF. CDR3 bases: TGTGCCAGCAGTTTACGGCTATGGGACAATGAGCAGTTCTTC.